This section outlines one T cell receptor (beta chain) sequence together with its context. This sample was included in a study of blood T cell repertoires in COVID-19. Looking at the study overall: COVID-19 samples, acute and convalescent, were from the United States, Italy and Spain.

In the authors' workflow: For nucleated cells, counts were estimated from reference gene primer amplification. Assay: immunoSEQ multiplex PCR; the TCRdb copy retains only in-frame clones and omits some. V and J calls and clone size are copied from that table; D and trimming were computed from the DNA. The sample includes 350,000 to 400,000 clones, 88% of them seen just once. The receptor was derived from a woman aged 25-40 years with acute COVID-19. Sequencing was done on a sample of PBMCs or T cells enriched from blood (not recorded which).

This CDR3 reads CATSAQTGVAGELFF. The CDR3 coding sequence is TGTGCCACCAGTGCCCAGACAGGGGTAGCCGGGGAGCTGTTTTTT. V gene TRBV24-1 combines with J gene TRBJ2-2; 8 bases match TRBD1. This CDR3 has 15 amino acids. Trimming cost V 5 bases and J 6 bases; bases outside gene matches: 7. Germline lookup yields CDR1 KGHDR and CDR2 SFDVKD.